A selection of T cell receptor beta chains follows, all from one sample in a study of shared clonotypes between healthy human individuals. This table comes from immunoSEQ multiplex PCR, and its TCRdb copy is limited to in-frame clones, with some not included. The table has 1.5 million to 2.5 million clones, roughly 94% seen once. The sequenced sample consisted of naive CD8+ T cells sorted from blood. The receptors here all came from a man aged 18 to 29 in good health. The CDR3 runs from the conserved cysteine through the conserved F or W. A D gene is named only where the DNA matches it firmly. Not every row has a clone size; where given, it reads once, few, many or a size class.

size	D	V	J	CDR3	DNA
-	-	TRBV5-5	TRBJ2-7	CASSLGQGSSYEQYF	TGTGCCAGCAGCTTGGGGCAGGGGTCCTCCTACGAGCAGTACTTC
-	-	TRBV14	TRBJ2-3	CASSHAFTDTQYF	TGTGCCAGCAGCCATGCGTTCACAGATACGCAGTATTTT
-	TRBD2	TRBV28	TRBJ2-7	CASTEAGPSYEQYF	TGTGCCAGCACCGAAGCGGGGCCTTCCTACGAGCAGTACTTC
-	TRBD1	TRBV5-1	TRBJ1-1	CASSWGPGGNTEAFF	TGCGCCAGCAGCTGGGGCCCAGGGGGGAACACTGAAGCTTTCTTT
-	TRBD2	TRBV9	TRBJ2-3	CASSPRTSGSYVDTQYF	TGTGCCAGCAGCCCCCGGACTAGCGGGAGTTATGTGGATACGCAGTATTTT
-	-	TRBV9	TRBJ2-3	CASSALANTQYF	TGTGCCAGCAGCGCCTTAGCAAATACGCAGTATTTT
-	-	TRBV2	TRBJ2-1	CASMPGSSYNEQFF	TGTGCCAGCATGCCCGGTAGCTCCTACAATGAGCAGTTCTTC
-	TRBD1	TRBV7-9	TRBJ1-4	CASSSGGQGREKLFF	TGTGCCAGCAGCTCAGGGGGACAGGGTCGTGAAAAACTGTTTTTT
-	-	TRBV27	TRBJ2-1	CASSLEGVIDSYNEQFF	TGTGCCAGCAGTTTAGAGGGGGTAATAGACAGTTACAATGAGCAGTTCTTC
-	TRBD1	TRBV27	TRBJ1-5	CASRNQGALNQPQHF	TGTGCCAGCAGGAACCAGGGGGCTCTCAATCAGCCCCAGCATTTT
-	TRBD2	TRBV4-2	TRBJ2-1	CASGGESDEQFF	TGTGCCAGCGGGGGGGAGTCCGATGAGCAGTTCTTC
-	-	TRBV7-9	TRBJ1-2	CASSAGSANYGYTF	TGTGCCAGCAGCGCAGGGTCGGCGAACTATGGCTACACCTTC
-	-	TRBV27	TRBJ1-1	CASSLAGENTEAFF	TGTGCCAGCAGTTTAGCAGGTGAGAACACTGAAGCTTTCTTT
-	TRBD2	TRBV7-8	TRBJ2-1	CASSLGLAGGSYNEQFF	TGTGCCAGCAGCTTAGGTTTAGCGGGCGGCTCCTACAATGAGCAGTTCTTC
-	-	TRBV7-9	TRBJ2-1	CASSPSEWNEQFF	TGTGCCAGCAGCCCGTCCGAGTGGAATGAGCAGTTCTTC
-	TRBD1	TRBV7-9	TRBJ2-2	CATQGEKENTGELFF	TGTGCCACCCAGGGGGAAAAGGAGAACACCGGGGAGCTGTTTTTT
once	TRBD1	TRBV5-1	TRBJ1-1	CASSLGDRVNTEAFF	TGCGCCAGCAGCTTGGGGGACAGGGTTAACACTGAAGCTTTCTTT
many	-	TRBV25-1	TRBJ2-7	CASSPVEGAGYEQYF	TGTGCCAGCAGTCCAGTCGAAGGAGCGGGCTACGAGCAGTACTTC
-	-	TRBV11-2	TRBJ2-5	CASRNYGGPGETQYF	TGTGCCAGCAGAAACTACGGGGGGCCGGGGGAGACCCAGTACTTC
-	-	TRBV9	TRBJ1-5	CASSGDIDQPQHF	TGTGCCAGCAGTGGGGACATCGATCAGCCCCAGCATTTT
once	TRBD1	TRBV30	TRBJ2-7	CAWSHVMDRGAEQYF	TGTGCCTGGAGCCACGTGATGGACAGGGGGGCCGAGCAGTACTTC
-	TRBD2	TRBV14	TRBJ2-1	CASSSTSLNYNEQFF	TGTGCCAGCAGCTCGACTAGCTTAAACTACAATGAGCAGTTCTTC
-	-	TRBV7-2	TRBJ2-7	CASSPGSGYEQYF	TGTGCCAGCAGCCCCGGGAGCGGCTACGAGCAGTACTTC
-	-	TRBV9	TRBJ2-3	CASSVGDNPSTDTQYF	TGTGCCAGCAGCGTAGGGGACAATCCTAGCACAGATACGCAGTATTTT
-	-	TRBV10-2	TRBJ2-5	CASSNGGLEGLNQETQYF	TGCGCCAGTTCGAACGGGGGCTTGGAGGGACTAAACCAAGAGACCCAGTACTTC